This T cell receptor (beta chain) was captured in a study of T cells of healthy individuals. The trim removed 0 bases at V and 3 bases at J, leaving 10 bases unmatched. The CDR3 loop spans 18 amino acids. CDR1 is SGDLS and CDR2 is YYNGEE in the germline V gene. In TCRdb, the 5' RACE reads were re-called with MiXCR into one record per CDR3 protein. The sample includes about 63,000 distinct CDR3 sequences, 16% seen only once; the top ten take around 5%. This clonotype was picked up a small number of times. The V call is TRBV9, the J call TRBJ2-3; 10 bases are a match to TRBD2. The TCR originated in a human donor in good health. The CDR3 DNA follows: TGTGCCAGCAGCGTAGCTAGCGGGGGCTCTAGGGGGACAGATACGCAGTATTTT. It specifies CASSVASGGSRGTDTQYF.